Listed here are 30 T cell receptor beta chains from one sample, sequenced in a study of T-cell memory formation after mild COVID-19. TCRdb reanalysed the 5' RACE reads using MiXCR and keeps one entry per CDR3 protein. The table includes approximately 490,000 distinct CDR3 sequences, about a fifth detected once. Sequencing was carried out using PBMCs or a T cell subset sorted from them (not recorded which). The receptors originated from an adult woman who had mild COVID-19 (a few samples of this study predate the infection). Cell type and time point are not known.

This clonotype showed up just a few times. The chain joins TRBV7-2 to TRBJ1-5; D perhaps matches TRBD1 (5 bases). Germline CDR1 and CDR2: SGHTA and FQGNSA. V dropped 5 bases and J dropped 2 bases, with 13 bases sitting between them. This CDR3 contains 15 residues. This chain's CDR3 is CASSTRGGGNQPQHF. In nucleotides, the CDR3 is TGTGCCAGCAGCACCCGTGGGGGTGGCAATCAGCCCCAGCATTTT.

This clonotype was seen more than once but under ten times. The V and J genes are TRBV12-3 or TRBV12-4 and TRBJ1-2; D is ambiguous. V lost 3 bases to trimming and J lost 6 bases, with 14 bases between them. This CDR3 comprises 14 residues. The CDR3 DNA reads TGTGCCAGCAGTTTCCGGGCGGGGTACGATGGCTACACCTTC. Translated: CASSFRAGYDGYTF.

The rearrangement uses TRBV27 and TRBJ2-7; D is unresolved. Germline V lookup: CDR1 MNHEY, CDR2 SMNVEV (reference sequence). V lost 1 base and J lost 5, with 9 bases in between. The CDR3 runs to 13 residues. CDR3 amino acids: CASSLYRLDEQYF. For the CDR3, the DNA is TGTGCCAGCAGTTTATACAGACTCGACGAGCAGTACTTC.

This clonotype was seen more than once but under ten times. The rearrangement uses TRBV11-3 and TRBJ2-7; D ambiguous. This CDR3 is built from 16 residues. Trimming pared 0 bases from V and 4 bases from J, leaving 16 bases between. Germline CDR1 SGHNT, CDR2 YENEEA. The chain's CDR3 is CASSLDGVTNGYEQYF. The DNA of the CDR3 is TGTGCCAGCAGCTTAGATGGGGTAACCAACGGGTACGAGCAGTACTTC.

This chain uses TRBV9 with TRBJ1-2, with 7 bases matching TRBD1. The CDR3 loop spans 15 amino acids. With V trimmed by 0 bases and J by 4 bases, 6 bases remained unmatched. CDR1 and CDR2 (germline): SGDLS, YYNGEE. The CDR3 DNA reads TGTGCCAGCAGCGTAGGGACAGGCCCTTCCTATGGCTACACCTTC. Protein: CASSVGTGPSYGYTF. Filled out from reference TRBV9 and TRBJ1-2, the complete variable domain reads DSGVTQTPKHLITATGQRVTLRCSPRSGDLSVYWYQQSLDQGLQFLIQYYNGEERAKGNILERFSAQQFPDLHSELNLSSLELGDSALYFCASSVGTGPSYGYTFGSGTRLTVV.

The chain has TRBV7-9 and TRBJ2-1; D possibly matches TRBD1 or TRBD2 (5 bases each). Between the trimmed V and J ends, which lost 5 bases and 13 bases, there was a span of 18 bases. This CDR3 has 13 residues. Germline loops: CDR1 SEHNR, CDR2 FQNEAQ (reference sequence). The CDR3 spells CASSKDSPRVQFF. As DNA, the CDR3 is TGTGCCAGCAGCAAAGACAGTCCGAGGGTTCAGTTCTTC.

Regarding this clonotype: At one end the junction does not follow the germline gene, possibly because of a read error. This chain connects TRBV6-2 or TRBV6-3 to TRBJ2-7; D tentatively fits TRBD1 or TRBD2 (6 bases each). CDR3 size: 14 residues. CDR1 and CDR2 (germline): MNHEY, SVGEGT. CDR3 sequence reads: CASSYTGAVDYRHF. For the CDR3, the DNA is TGTGCCAGCAGTTACACGGGGGCGGTGGATTATCGGCACTTC.

This clonotype was counted between two and nine times. The chain recombines TRBV20-1 with TRBJ2-1; TRBD1 matches at 11 bases. Trimming removed 7 bases from V and 6 bases from J; junction bases left unmatched: 2. The CDR3 is made up of 12 amino acids. Germline loops: CDR1 DFQATT, CDR2 SNEGSKA (reference sequence). The CDR3 loop reads CSVGQGANEQFF. The CDR3 coding sequence is TGCAGTGTCGGACAGGGGGCCAATGAGCAGTTCTTC.

The rearrangement joins TRBV7-2 to TRBJ1-4; 12 bases match TRBD1. This CDR3 contains 16 residues. The trim removed 0 bases at V and 7 bases at J, leaving 3 bases unmatched. Germline CDR1 SGHTA, CDR2 FQGNSA. For the CDR3, the DNA is TGTGCCAGCAGCTTAGCAGGGACAGGGGGCCGTGAAAAACTGTTTTTT. It codes for CASSLAGTGGREKLFF. Supplemented by reference TRBV7-2 and TRBJ1-4, the full variable domain reads GAGVSQSPSNKVTEKGKDVELRCDPISGHTALYWYRQSLGQGLEFLIYFQGNSAPDKSGLPSDRFSAERTGGSVSTLTIQRTQQEDSAVYLCASSLAGTGGREKLFFGSGTQLSVL.

Only a few counts were recorded for this clonotype. CDR3 protein: CASSLAWGQGSTEAFF. Here the CDR3 DNA reads TGTGCCAGCAGCTTGGCATGGGGACAGGGGAGCACTGAAGCTTTCTTT. V is TRBV5-5 and J is TRBJ1-1; 10 bases align to TRBD1. The V and J ends lost 0 bases and 4 bases, in that order; junction bases with no gene match: 6. This CDR3 is built from 16 residues. The germline CDR1 and CDR2 sequences are SGHKS and YYEKEE (reference sequence).

The table lists this clonotype with a few counts. The J gene is TRBJ2-6, the V gene TRBV10-3; 12 positions match TRBD2. CDR1 and CDR2 (germline): ENHRY, SYGVKD. This CDR3 comprises 22 residues. Trimming cost V 3 bases and J 0 bases; bases outside gene matches: 15. The CDR3 sequence is CAISDVLQPRTSGDSGANVLTF. In DNA form, the CDR3 reads TGTGCCATCAGTGACGTTCTCCAACCAAGGACTAGCGGGGACTCTGGGGCCAACGTCCTGACTTTC.

This clonotype was found a few times. The gene calls are TRBV5-4 and TRBJ2-1; possible D gene TRBD2, 6 bases. Germline assignment: CDR1 SGHNT and CDR2 YYREEE (reference sequence). The CDR3 length is 15 residues. Trimming stripped 4 bases from V and 6 bases from J, with 17 bases between. The CDR3, as DNA: TGTGCCAGCAGCCCCGCCGGGACTTTCCCCAATGAGCAGTTCTTC. Translating it yields CASSPAGTFPNEQFF.

This sequence joins TRBV7-8 and TRBJ2-7; weak D call: TRBD2 (6 bases). Germline V lookup: CDR1 SGHVS, CDR2 FQNEAQ. The CDR3 runs to 17 residues. The V gene lost 4 bases and the J gene lost 2 bases, with 21 bases spanning the gap. As DNA, the CDR3 is TGTGCCAGCAGCTCCCCGGTTGGCGCGGGGCTTCCCTACGAGCAGTACTTC. Amino acid sequence: CASSSPVGAGLPYEQYF.

The V call is TRBV7-6, the J call TRBJ2-3; a weak D match, TRBD1 (5 bases). This CDR3 is built from 18 residues. In germline, CDR1 is SGHVS, CDR2 FNYEAQ. V lost 4 bases and J lost 2, with 22 bases in between. CDR3 residues: CASSSLAVGRWDTDTQYF. The CDR3 region has the DNA TGTGCCAGCAGCTCCTTGGCGGTGGGGCGTTGGGACACAGATACGCAGTATTTT.

In this sample, this clonotype turned up once. The chain is built from TRBV18 and TRBJ1-1; no reliable D call. This CDR3 region has 12 residues. Germline-derived CDR1 and CDR2 are KGHSH and LQKENI. Trimming cost V 3 bases and J 4 bases, with 6 bases left between them. The CDR3 spells CASSPLSTEAFF. The CDR3 region has the DNA TGTGCCAGCTCACCGCTCTCCACTGAAGCTTTCTTT. Supplemented by reference TRBV18 and TRBJ1-1, the full variable domain reads NAGVMQNPRHLVRRRGQEARLRCSPMKGHSHVYWYRQLPEEGLKFMVYLQKENIIDESGMPKERFSAEFPKEGPSILRIQQVVRGDSAAYFCASSPLSTEAFFGQGTRLTVV.

This clonotype was detected only a few times. The chain combines TRBV10-3 with TRBJ2-7, with TRBD2 matching 7 bases. This CDR3 has 16 residues. CDR1 and CDR2 (germline): ENHRY, SYGVKD. Trimming cost V 0 bases and J 0 bases; bases outside gene matches: 5. The DNA for the CDR3 is TGTGCCATCAGTGAGTCTGCCGGGACTAACTCCTACGAGCAGTACTTC. This sequence encodes CAISESAGTNSYEQYF.

The chain is built from TRBV3-1 and TRBJ2-3; D gene uncertain. Trimming pared 0 bases from V and 6 bases from J, leaving 13 bases between. Germline V lookup: CDR1 LGHDT, CDR2 YNNKEL (reference sequence). The CDR3 is made up of 15 amino acids. CDR3 in DNA: TGTGCCAGCAGCCAAGAGATTCAAGTTTCGGATACGCAGTATTTT. This codes for CASSQEIQVSDTQYF.

This clonotype was counted only a few times. The genes are TRBV30 and TRBJ2-7; D ambiguous. The germline V gene encodes CDR1 GTSNPN and CDR2 SVGIG (reference sequence). V shed 5 bases and J shed 4 bases, with 9 bases lying between them. The CDR3 covers 11 residues. CDR3 region: CAWARRYEQYF. The CDR3 region has the DNA TGTGCCTGGGCACGGCGATACGAGCAGTACTTC.

This clonotype was seen only a few times. The V and J genes are TRBV2 and TRBJ1-5; D gene ambiguous. V gave up 2 bases and J gave up 1 base, with 6 bases separating them. Germline V gene sequence: CDR1 SNHLY, CDR2 FYNNEI. The CDR3 sequence is 14 residues long. This chain's CDR3 is CASSEYGSNQPQHF. The CDR3 DNA sequence: TGTGCCAGCAGTGAATATGGAAGCAATCAGCCCCAGCATTTT.

This clonotype was detected a few times. The V call is TRBV29-1, the J call TRBJ2-3; 8 positions match TRBD2. Germline CDR1 and CDR2: SQVTM and ANQGSEA. V gave up 6 bases and J gave up 7 bases; unmatched junction bases: 9. There are 13 residues in the CDR3. The CDR3 DNA reads as TGCAGCGTCAACGGGAGGGGGGGTAATACGCAGTATTTT. Amino acid sequence: CSVNGRGGNTQYF.

This clonotype has just a few counts. V and J are TRBV6-5 and TRBJ1-4, with D possibly TRBD1 on 6 matching bases. The CDR3 is 16 amino acids. Deletions cut 6 bases from V and 6 bases from J, with 20 bases between. The germline gives CDR1 MNHEY, CDR2 SVGAGI. This CDR3 is CASSLSTGRADEKLFF. In nucleotides, the CDR3 is TGTGCCAGCAGCTTATCGACAGGCCGGGCTGATGAAAAACTGTTTTTT.

This clonotype was found a few times. V is TRBV5-1 and J is TRBJ1-2; D remains unclear. The CDR3 has 15 amino acids. Germline loops: CDR1 SGHRS, CDR2 YFSETQ. V lost 0 bases and J lost 5, with 14 bases in between. The CDR3 spells CASSLGSAVGYGYTF. The CDR3 nucleotides are TGCGCCAGCAGCTTGGGTTCGGCGGTAGGGTATGGCTACACCTTC.

This clonotype was counted between two and nine times. V is TRBV18 and J is TRBJ1-2; no clear D. The CDR3 loop spans 11 amino acids. Germline V lookup: CDR1 KGHSH, CDR2 LQKENI. V shed 9 bases and J shed 2 bases, with 7 bases lying between them. The CDR3 sequence: CASSENYGYTF. The CDR3 DNA follows: TGTGCCAGTTCCGAAAACTATGGCTACACCTTC.

This chain uses TRBV25-1 with TRBJ2-7; 7 nucleotides match TRBD1. This CDR3 is 13 amino acids long. The V and J ends lost 5 bases and 7 bases, in that order; junction bases with no gene match: 8. Germline CDR1 is MGHDK and CDR2 is SYGVNS. CDR3 sequence (DNA): TGTGCCAGCAGTATGACAGGGTCCGGGGAGCAGTACTTC. Residues: CASSMTGSGEQYF.

V gene TRBV5-5 combines with J gene TRBJ2-5; D might be TRBD1 (5 bases). Germline V gene lookup returns CDR1 SGHKS and CDR2 YYEKEE (reference sequence). This CDR3 is 16 amino acids long. V was trimmed by 3 bases and J by 5 bases, leaving 20 bases between them. The CDR3 DNA reads as TGTGCCAGCAGCTCCACAGGAAATCCTCTTGGGGAGACCCAGTACTTC. As protein: CASSSTGNPLGETQYF.

The rearrangement joins TRBV3-1 to TRBJ2-2; 7 bases map to TRBD2. V gave up 7 bases and J gave up 7 bases; unmatched junction bases: 9. CDR1 and CDR2 from the germline V gene are LGHDT and YNNKEL (reference sequence). This CDR3 has 14 amino acids. This chain's CDR3 is CASTFLAGVGELFF. For the CDR3, the DNA is TGTGCCAGCACCTTCCTTGCGGGGGTCGGGGAGCTGTTTTTT.

This clonotype occurred a few times. V gene TRBV12-3 or TRBV12-4 combines with J gene TRBJ1-6, with 8 positions matching TRBD1. The CDR3 is 19 amino acids. The junction had 20 bases not matched to a gene; V was cut back by 6 bases and J by 7 bases. The CDR3 sequence: CASSRTILALQGVNSPLHF. In DNA, the CDR3 is TGTGCCAGCAGCCGGACCATACTAGCCTTACAGGGGGTCAATTCACCCCTCCACTTT.

This clonotype was seen a handful of times. The rearrangement links TRBV9 to TRBJ2-2, with D maybe TRBD1 (5 bases). Germline loops: CDR1 SGDLS, CDR2 YYNGEE. Deletions cut 0 bases from V and 6 bases from J, with 9 bases between. The CDR3 consists of 14 residues. Here the CDR3 DNA reads TGTGCCAGCAGCGTAGGGGGCGCGGCCGGGGAGCTGTTTTTT. This codes for CASSVGGAAGELFF.

This clonotype was detected ten times or more. The V gene is TRBV7-2, the J gene TRBJ2-1, with 7 bases matching TRBD2. Germline CDR1 reads SGHTA; CDR2 reads FQGNSA. There are 17 residues in the CDR3. The ends lost 5 bases at V and 2 bases at J; junction bases unmatched: 12. The CDR3 reads CASSPTGTGTTYNEQFF. The DNA for the CDR3 is TGTGCCAGCAGCCCCACCGGTACCGGGACTACCTACAATGAGCAGTTCTTC.

This clonotype was observed a few times. The V gene is TRBV6-5, the J gene TRBJ1-1; D not certain. Germline lookup yields CDR1 MNHEY and CDR2 SVGAGI. V lost 1 base and J 1 base, leaving 7 bases between the germline ends. This CDR3 is 14 amino acids long. In nucleotides, the CDR3 is TGTGCCAGCAGTTACTTAGCAGGGAACACTGAAGCTTTCTTT. Protein sequence: CASSYLAGNTEAFF.